The 32 T cell receptor beta chains below come from one sample, sequenced in a study of T cell responses to AZD1222 COVID-19 vaccine. The table came from immunoSEQ multiplex PCR; TCRdb's copy has only in-frame clones and leaves some out. Of approximately 77,000 clones in the sample, roughly 90% were seen once. The sample in question was peripheral blood, obtained 28 days after the second AZD1222 dose. The receptors originated from an adult who received the AZD1222 COVID-19 vaccine.

CDR3 DNA: TGTGCCTGGAGGACGTCAGGGGAAGCTGCAAACACCATATATTTT. Its protein is CAWRTSGEAANTIYF. The chain recombines TRBV30 with TRBJ1-3; TRBD1 might be the D (6 bases). V was pared by 3 bases and J by 6 bases, with 18 bases between. The CDR3 is 15 residues long. From germline, CDR1 is GTSNPN and CDR2 SVGIG (reference sequence).

The chain employs TRBV6-5 and TRBJ1-5; unclear D gene. V was shortened by 2 bases and J by 5 bases, with 13 bases between the two germline ends. The CDR3 length is 15 residues. Germline V CDR1 and CDR2: MNHEY, SVGAGI. The CDR3 sequence: CASSYAMDLDQPQHF. CDR3 nucleotide sequence: TGTGCCAGCAGTTACGCAATGGATTTGGATCAGCCCCAGCATTTT.

The chain uses TRBV6-2 or TRBV6-3 and TRBJ2-3; 13 positions match TRBD2. The CDR3 is 16 residues long. Germline values: CDR1 MNHEY, CDR2 SVGEGT. Losses at the gene ends were 5 bases for V and 4 bases for J; bases not matched to a gene: 6. In nucleotides, the CDR3 is TGTGCCAGCAGTCCGCGACTAGCGGGAGGCCCAGATACGCAGTATTTT. Protein product: CASSPRLAGGPDTQYF.

The chain combines TRBV4-1 with TRBJ1-2; perhaps TRBD1 as D (6 bases). Trimming took off 0 bases at V and 8 bases at J, with 10 bases between the two ends. This CDR3 has 13 residues. Germline V gene sequence: CDR1 MGHRA, CDR2 YSYEKL. The CDR3 spells CASSQEGAIGYTF. In nucleotides, the CDR3 is TGCGCCAGCAGCCAAGAGGGGGCAATCGGCTACACCTTC.

The chain joins TRBV3-1 (or the pseudogene TRBV3-2) to TRBJ1-5; 11 positions agree with TRBD1. The CDR3 contains 16 residues. Germline lookup yields CDR1 LGHDT and CDR2 YNNKEL (reference sequence). The J segment lost 7 bases and the V segment lost 3 bases, leaving 8 bases of the junction unmatched. CDR3 in amino acids: CASSQVKRDRGQPQHF. The CDR3 DNA reads as TGTGCCAGCAGCCAGGTCAAGCGGGACAGGGGGCAGCCCCAGCATTTT.

This clone appeared once. This chain uses TRBV11-2 with TRBJ2-1, with D unclear. CDR1 and CDR2 (germline): SGHAT, FQNNGV. The CDR3 is made up of 14 amino acids. The germline V and J ends were trimmed by 3 bases and 8 bases, with 14 bases remaining between them. The CDR3 region has the DNA TGTGCCAGCAGCTTTCCAATGAGGAGCCATGAGCAGTTCTTC. Amino acids: CASSFPMRSHEQFF.

This clone was seen a few times. V usage is TRBV6-4 and J usage is TRBJ1-1; the D is unclear. CDR1 and CDR2 from the germline V gene are MRHNA and SNTAGT. With 4 bases removed from V and 1 base from J, the gap between germline ends came to 10 bases. The CDR3 totals 14 residues. The CDR3 reads CASSAGMENTEAFF. The CDR3 bases are TGTGCCAGCAGTGCCGGGATGGAGAACACTGAAGCTTTCTTT.

CDR3 coding DNA: TGTGCCAGCAGCCAAGGGGGCGGGGCAGATACGCAGTATTTT. This gives the protein CASSQGGGADTQYF. The chain employs TRBV4-2 and TRBJ2-3, with TRBD2 as a possible D gene (6 bases). The V and J ends lost 1 base and 4 bases respectively, with 9 bases between them. CDR3 size: 14 residues. Germline assignment: CDR1 LGHNA and CDR2 YNFKEQ.

This chain links TRBV29-1 with TRBJ1-2; D not resolved. The ends were cut back, 6 bases at V and 0 bases at J, with 11 bases in the middle. The length of the CDR3 is 13 residues. Germline CDR1 is SQVTM and CDR2 is ANQGSEA. The CDR3 loop reads CSVPFPSNYGYTF. The CDR3 nucleotides read TGCAGCGTGCCGTTTCCTTCTAACTATGGCTACACCTTC.

The chain couples TRBV6-1 to TRBJ2-3; tentative D call: TRBD2 (5 bases). The CDR3 covers 20 residues. Per the germline V gene, CDR1 is MNHNS and CDR2 is SASEGT. The V end was cut by 1 base, the J end by 0 bases, with 23 bases between. The CDR3 loop reads CASSEGRSRVAGISTDTQYF. The CDR3 DNA is TGTGCCAGCAGTGAAGGGAGATCGAGGGTAGCCGGGATTAGCACAGATACGCAGTATTTT.

The chain carries TRBV10-2 and TRBJ2-7, with D perhaps matching TRBD2 (6 bases). The germline gives CDR1 WSHSY, CDR2 SAAADI. The CDR3 covers 12 residues. Trimming stripped 5 bases from V and 5 bases from J, with 10 bases between. The chain's CDR3 is CASSRLDHEQYF. The CDR3 DNA is TGCGCCAGCAGTCGACTAGACCACGAGCAGTACTTC.

The V and J genes are TRBV27 and TRBJ2-7; D may match TRBD1 or TRBD2 (5 bases each). Trimming cost V 6 bases and J 3 bases, with 9 bases left between them. The CDR3 has 12 residues. From germline, CDR1 is MNHEY and CDR2 SMNVEV (reference sequence). The CDR3 nucleotides are TGTGCCAGCAGGGGACCTAACTACGAGCAGTACTTC. Its protein product is CASRGPNYEQYF.

This clone was seen only once. V and J are TRBV29-1 and TRBJ2-2; weak D call: TRBD2 (5 bases). V lost 4 bases and J lost 7, with 13 bases in between. The CDR3 spans 13 residues. Germline values: CDR1 SQVTM, CDR2 ANQGSEA. The CDR3 loop reads CSVVPGGGGELFF. DNA of the CDR3: TGCAGCGTTGTACCTGGCGGAGGCGGGGAGCTGTTTTTT.

J is TRBJ1-2 and V is TRBV25-1; TRBD1 agrees at 8 bases. The CDR3 has 14 amino acids. The J segment lost 6 bases and the V segment lost 6 bases, leaving 9 bases of the junction unmatched. Germline V CDR1 and CDR2: MGHDK, SYGVNS. This chain's CDR3 is CASRRPGRGHGYTF. The CDR3, as DNA: TGTGCCAGCAGGCGGCCGGGCAGGGGGCATGGCTACACCTTC.

This clone has a single count. V usage is TRBV30 and J usage is TRBJ1-1; no firm D call. In germline, CDR1 is GTSNPN, CDR2 SVGIG (reference sequence). This CDR3 region has 13 residues. V lost 5 bases, J lost 1 base, and 11 bases lay in between. The CDR3 reads CAWLEVTNTEAFF. CDR3 DNA sequence: TGTGCCTGGTTAGAGGTTACGAACACTGAAGCTTTCTTT.

V gene TRBV19 combines with J gene TRBJ2-1; D is ambiguous. Germline CDR1 is LNHDA and CDR2 is SQIVND (reference sequence). The CDR3 is 17 amino acids. Trimming pared 1 base from V and 2 bases from J, leaving 15 bases between. CDR3 DNA sequence: TGTGCCAGTAGTATAGTGAAACCCCCTAGAGCCTACAATGAGCAGTTCTTC. Translating it yields CASSIVKPPRAYNEQFF. Looking up the rest from reference TRBV19 and TRBJ2-1 gives the full variable domain: DGGITQSPKYLFRKEGQNVTLSCEQNLNHDAMYWYRQDPGQGLRLIYYSQIVNDFQKGDIAEGYSVSREKKESFPLTVTSAQKNPTAFYLCASSIVKPPRAYNEQFFGPGTRLTVL.

The chain uses TRBV5-4 and TRBJ1-5; a weak D match, TRBD1 (6 bases). CDR3 length: 14 amino acids. The germline CDR1 and CDR2 sequences are SGHNT and YYREEE (reference sequence). Trimming shortened V by 1 base and J by 7 bases, and 12 bases separated the two germline ends. CDR3 loop: CASSLPGEGQPQHF. The CDR3 DNA sequence: TGTGCCAGCAGCTTGCCAGGGGAGGGGCAGCCCCAGCATTTT.

The CDR3 nucleotides read TGTGCCAGTAGTTCGGGACTAGCGGATATAGCCAAAAACATTCAGTACTTC. Its protein product is CASSSGLADIAKNIQYF. This rearrangement joins TRBV19 to TRBJ2-4, with 11 bases identical to TRBD2. This CDR3 has 17 amino acids. The V gene end was trimmed by 5 bases and the J gene end by 0 bases; junction bases not matched to a gene: 6. The germline gives CDR1 LNHDA, CDR2 SQIVND (reference sequence).

The genes are TRBV14 and TRBJ1-1; 9 bases match TRBD1. The ends lost 4 bases at V and 0 bases at J; junction bases unmatched: 9. CDR1 is SGHDN and CDR2 is FVKESK in the germline V gene. CDR3 length: 17 amino acids. The CDR3 bases are TGTGCCAGCAGCCGGACACAGGGGGCAAGGGTGAACACTGAAGCTTTCTTT. It codes for CASSRTQGARVNTEAFF.

This clone was seen a single time. CDR3 nucleotides: TGTGCCAGCAGCCAAGGTTCCGGGTTTGGTTTGAACACTGAAGCTTTCTTT. Residues: CASSQGSGFGLNTEAFF. The V gene is TRBV3-1 (or the pseudogene TRBV3-2), the J gene TRBJ1-1; D is ambiguous. V shed 1 base and J shed 0 bases, with 15 bases lying between them. The germline CDR1 and CDR2 sequences are LGHDT and YNNKEL (reference sequence). This CDR3 has 17 residues.

The chain joins TRBV19 to TRBJ1-2; D uncertain. CDR3 length: 16 residues. With 3 bases removed from V and 4 bases from J, the gap between germline ends came to 18 bases. Per the germline V gene, CDR1 is LNHDA and CDR2 is SQIVND (reference sequence). CDR3 sequence: CASSMTGNPRSYGYTF. DNA for the CDR3: TGTGCCAGTAGTATGACTGGGAACCCCCGGAGCTATGGCTACACCTTC.

The CDR3 nucleotides read TGTGCCAGCTCACCTCGCTCGGAGCGTTACACTGAAGCTTTCTTT. Translation: CASSPRSERYTEAFF. The rearrangement uses TRBV18 and TRBJ1-1, with D unclear. There are 15 residues in the CDR3. V lost 3 bases, J lost 3 bases, and 14 bases lay in between. Per germline, CDR1 KGHSH and CDR2 LQKENI.

CDR3 region: CASSQLPGLAGWNTGELFF. Here the CDR3 DNA reads TGTGCCAGCAGCCAACTTCCGGGACTAGCGGGATGGAACACCGGGGAGCTGTTTTTT. The chain joins TRBV7-3 to TRBJ2-2; the match to TRBD2 covers 13 bases. Germline trimming cut 5 bases from V and 1 base from J; bases unmatched to any gene: 10. The germline V gene encodes CDR1 SGHTA and CDR2 FQGTGA. CDR3 size: 19 residues.

This chain joins TRBV5-4 and TRBJ2-7, with 10 bases lining up with TRBD2. V lost 0 bases to trimming and J lost 0 bases; unmatched junction nucleotides: 0. The CDR3 runs 15 residues. From germline, CDR1 is SGHNT and CDR2 YYREEE (reference sequence). CDR3 amino acids: CASSLASGSSYEQYF. The CDR3 DNA follows: TGTGCCAGCAGCTTGGCTAGCGGGAGCTCCTACGAGCAGTACTTC.

V gene TRBV3-1 (or the pseudogene TRBV3-2) combines with J gene TRBJ2-2; 10 bases align to TRBD2. Germline lookup yields CDR1 LGHDT and CDR2 YNNKEL (reference sequence). The CDR3 is 18 residues long. The junction had 12 bases not matched to a gene; V was cut back by 4 bases and J by 4 bases. CDR3 sequence (DNA): TGTGCCAGCAGCCTCAGGGGATTGGGACTAGCGCGCACCGGGGAGCTGTTTTTT. Residues: CASSLRGLGLARTGELFF.

Only a few counts were recorded for this clone. V is TRBV3-1 (or the pseudogene TRBV3-2) and J is TRBJ1-1; D not certain. CDR1 LGHDT and CDR2 YNNKEL come from the germline V gene (reference sequence). The ends were cut back, 1 base at V and 5 bases at J, with 8 bases in the middle. This CDR3 spans 13 amino acids. This CDR3 reads CASSQGAATEAFF. The CDR3 DNA reads TGTGCCAGCAGCCAAGGGGCAGCGACTGAAGCTTTCTTT.

In DNA form, the CDR3 reads TGTGCCAGCAGCTTTGGGACCCGGGACAGGGTCAACACTGAAGCTTTCTTT. Protein: CASSFGTRDRVNTEAFF. This sequence joins TRBV11-2 and TRBJ1-1; 9 positions match TRBD1. CDR3 size: 17 residues. Germline V gene data show CDR1 as SGHAT and CDR2 as FQNNGV. Germline trimming cut 3 bases from V and 2 bases from J; bases unmatched to any gene: 10.

This chain uses TRBV20-1 with TRBJ1-2; 8 positions match TRBD1. Trimming at V came to 3 bases and at J to 5 bases, leaving 11 bases not matched to a gene. Germline lookup yields CDR1 DFQATT and CDR2 SNEGSKA (reference sequence). The CDR3 extends over 15 amino acids. The CDR3 here is CSASPTDRGGYGYTF. CDR3 DNA sequence: TGCAGTGCTAGTCCGACTGACAGGGGTGGATATGGCTACACCTTC.

The chain employs TRBV5-1 and TRBJ1-1, with D unclear. The germline V and J ends were trimmed by 6 bases and 1 base, with 4 bases remaining between them. CDR3 length: 11 residues. From germline, CDR1 is SGHRS and CDR2 YFSETQ. CDR3 loop: CASKGNTEAFF. The CDR3 bases are TGCGCCAGCAAGGGGAACACTGAAGCTTTCTTT.

The genes are TRBV5-4 and TRBJ2-1; 10 nucleotides line up with TRBD2. Trimming at V came to 3 bases and at J to 7 bases, leaving 10 bases not matched to a gene. Germline CDR1 SGHNT, CDR2 YYREEE (reference sequence). The CDR3 extends over 16 amino acids. The CDR3 DNA reads as TGTGCCAGCAGCTGGGGTGAGCGGGAGGGCCGAAATGAGCAGTTCTTC. Translation gives CASSWGEREGRNEQFF.

J is TRBJ1-1 and V is TRBV11-2; D is unclear. Germline CDR1 is SGHAT and CDR2 is FQNNGV. V dropped 4 bases and J dropped 8 bases, with 17 bases sitting between them. CDR3 length: 14 residues. The CDR3 nucleotides are TGTGCCAGCAGCTACCTGCGCAGAGGTCCCGAAGCTTTCTTT. Amino acid sequence: CASSYLRRGPEAFF.

CDR3 residues: CASSSDRALFYGYTF. CDR3 sequence (DNA): TGTGCCAGCAGCTCCGACAGGGCCTTATTCTATGGCTACACCTTC. The chain recombines TRBV7-2 with TRBJ1-2, with TRBD1 matching over 7 bases. With 4 bases clipped from V and 4 bases from J, the junction kept 9 bases outside the gene matches. The CDR3 consists of 15 residues. The germline CDR1 and CDR2 sequences are SGHTA and FQGNSA. The full variable domain, with the rest looked up from reference TRBV7-2 and TRBJ1-2, is GAGVSQSPSNKVTEKGKDVELRCDPISGHTALYWYRQSLGQGLEFLIYFQGNSAPDKSGLPSDRFSAERTGGSVSTLTIQRTQQEDSAVYLCASSSDRALFYGYTFGSGTRLTVV.